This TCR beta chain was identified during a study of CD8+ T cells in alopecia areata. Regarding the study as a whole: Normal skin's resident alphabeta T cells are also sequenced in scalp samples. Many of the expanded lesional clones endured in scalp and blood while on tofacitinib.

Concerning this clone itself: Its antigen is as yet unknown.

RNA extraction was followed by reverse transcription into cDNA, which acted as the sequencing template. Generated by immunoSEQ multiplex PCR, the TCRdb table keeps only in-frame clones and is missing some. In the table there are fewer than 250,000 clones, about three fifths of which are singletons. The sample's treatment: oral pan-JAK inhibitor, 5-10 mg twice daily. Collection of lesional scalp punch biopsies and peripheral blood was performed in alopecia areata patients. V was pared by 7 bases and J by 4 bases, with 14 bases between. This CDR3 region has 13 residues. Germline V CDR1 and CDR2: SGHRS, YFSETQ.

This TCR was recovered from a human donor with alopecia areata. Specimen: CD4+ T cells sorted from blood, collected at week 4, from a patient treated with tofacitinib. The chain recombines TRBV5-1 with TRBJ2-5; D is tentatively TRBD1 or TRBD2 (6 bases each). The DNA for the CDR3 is TGCGCCAGCTATCTTCCGGGGGCAGAGACCCAGTACTTC. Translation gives CASYLPGAETQYF.